This T cell receptor (beta chain) is drawn from a study of blood T cell repertoires in COVID-19. Study in general: Italy, Spain and the United States were the sources of the convalescent and acute COVID-19 samples.

Per the authors' pipeline: Reference gene primer amplification in the assay estimated nucleated cell counts. Generated by immunoSEQ multiplex PCR, the TCRdb table keeps only in-frame clones and is missing some. From that table come the V and J calls and clone size; the DNA was used to work out D and trimming. This table holds just under 85,000 clones, about 87% found once. The source of this sequence is an elderly man with active or convalescent COVID-19. What was sequenced was peripheral blood.

The CDR3 sequence: CASSPLGPTGDGRNQPQHF. For the CDR3, the DNA is TGCGCCAGCAGCCCCCTGGGGCCAACAGGGGATGGCAGAAATCAGCCCCAGCATTTT. J is TRBJ1-5 and V is TRBV5-1, with 7 bases fitting TRBD1. Germline trimming cut 4 bases from V and 4 bases from J; bases unmatched to any gene: 20. This CDR3 contains 19 residues. Germline values: CDR1 SGHRS, CDR2 YFSETQ.